This T cell receptor (beta chain) came from a study of T cells in Graves' hyperthyroidism and ophthalmopathy. TCR beta CDR3 regions were amplified from RNA transcripts. First-round RT-PCR with HTBI primers amplified the TCR CDR3 region. TCRdb reprocessed the multiplex PCR reads with MiXCR, giving one entry per CDR3 protein. The data show roughly 300,000 distinct CDR3 sequences, over 15% seen once. Study outcomes and limitations: Ophthalmopathy stood apart from stable hyperthyroidism in a 13 V-J model.

The CDR3 sequence is 14 residues long. Germline V CDR1 and CDR2: DFQATT, SNEGSKA (reference sequence). The V and J ends lost 2 bases and 4 bases respectively, with 14 bases between them. Comment on this clonotype: What it binds is not known.

Material for sequencing was blood. This TCR came from a woman aged 45-59 years with Graves' hyperthyroidism. The chain couples TRBV20-1 to TRBJ1-1; D is undetermined. Written as DNA, the CDR3 is TGCAGTGCTAGATCTGGACGGAGCGGCACTGAAGCTTTCTTT. Its translation is CSARSGRSGTEAFF.